The clone carrying this T cell receptor beta chain occurred a few times. This sample was included in a study of beta chain features in type 1 diabetes. In germline, CDR1 is KGHSH, CDR2 LQKENI. The junction had 4 bases not matched to a gene; V was cut back by 4 bases and J by 0 bases. CDR3 length: 16 amino acids. The study reverse transcribed the entire isolated RNA, so it sequenced expressed TCRB transcripts. Measured with immunoSEQ multiplex PCR; TCRdb has only the in-frame clones, and not every one. Here the sample spans hundreds of thousands of clones, roughly 15% being singletons. The clonotype comes from a woman under 30 in good health. Sequencing was carried out using naive CD4+ T cells from blood. The V gene is TRBV18, the J gene TRBJ2-1; TRBD2 matches 9 bases. As DNA, the CDR3 is TGTGCCAGCTCACGTAATAGCGGGAGCTCCTACAATGAGCAGTTCTTC. Translating gives CASSRNSGSSYNEQFF.